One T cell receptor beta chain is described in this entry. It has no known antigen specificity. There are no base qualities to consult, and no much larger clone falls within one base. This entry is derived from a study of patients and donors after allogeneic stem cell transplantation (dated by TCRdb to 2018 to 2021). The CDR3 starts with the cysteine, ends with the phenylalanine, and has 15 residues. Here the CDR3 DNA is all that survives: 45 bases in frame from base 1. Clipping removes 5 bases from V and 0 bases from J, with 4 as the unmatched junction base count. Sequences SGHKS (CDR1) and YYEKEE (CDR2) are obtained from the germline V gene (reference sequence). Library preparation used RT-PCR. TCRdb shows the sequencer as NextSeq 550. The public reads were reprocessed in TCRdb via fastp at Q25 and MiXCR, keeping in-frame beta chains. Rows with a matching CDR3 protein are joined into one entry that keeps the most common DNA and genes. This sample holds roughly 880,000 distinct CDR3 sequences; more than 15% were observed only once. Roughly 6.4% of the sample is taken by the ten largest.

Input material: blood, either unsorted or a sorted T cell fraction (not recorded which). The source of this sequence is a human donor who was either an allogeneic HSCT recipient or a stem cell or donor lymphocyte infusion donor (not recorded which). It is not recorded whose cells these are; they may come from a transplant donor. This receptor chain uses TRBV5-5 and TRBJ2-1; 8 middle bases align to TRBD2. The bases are TGTGCCAGCAGGGAAAGCGGGAGCTCCTACAATGAGCAGTTCTTC. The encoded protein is CASRESGSSYNEQFF.